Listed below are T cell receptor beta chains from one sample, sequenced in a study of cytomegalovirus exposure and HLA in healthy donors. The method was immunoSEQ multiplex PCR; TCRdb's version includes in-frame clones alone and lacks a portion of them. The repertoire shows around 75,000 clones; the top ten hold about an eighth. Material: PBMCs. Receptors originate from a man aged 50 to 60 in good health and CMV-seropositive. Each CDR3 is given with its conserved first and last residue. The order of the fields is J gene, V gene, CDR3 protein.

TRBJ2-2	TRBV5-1	CASSLISGRTTYTGELFF
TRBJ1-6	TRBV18	CASSPPDGLQALHF
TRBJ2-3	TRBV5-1	CASNLARGADTQYF
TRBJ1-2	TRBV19	CASSIQGSNYGYTF
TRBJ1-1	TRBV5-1	CASSLVPVRTEAFF
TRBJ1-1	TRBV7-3	CASSFQGNTEAFF
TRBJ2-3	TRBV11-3	CASSPGQGDNADTQYF
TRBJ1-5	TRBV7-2	CASSPLNGGPQHF
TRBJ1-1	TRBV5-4	CASSLGGEDTEAFF
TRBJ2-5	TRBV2	CASSLEGQGARETQYF
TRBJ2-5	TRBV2	CASSNPFDRKETQYF
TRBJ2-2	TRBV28	CASSLQGDIGELFF
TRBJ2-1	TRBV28	CASSLYGGGPRNEQFF
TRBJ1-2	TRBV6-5	CASSSLQGALGYTF
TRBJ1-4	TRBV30	CAWSEGQDYEKLFF
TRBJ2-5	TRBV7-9	CASSLVLSGETQYF
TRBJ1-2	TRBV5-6	CASSLGGNNYGYTF
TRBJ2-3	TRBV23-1	CASSHLRLAGGTDTQYF
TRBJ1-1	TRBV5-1	CASSWGQGAVTEAFF
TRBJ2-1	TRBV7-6	CASSLPSGGRNEQFF
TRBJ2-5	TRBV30	CAWSGRGGVGETQYF
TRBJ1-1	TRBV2	CAGRDLNTEAFF
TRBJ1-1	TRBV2	CASMRTGAEAFF
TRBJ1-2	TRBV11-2	CASSSRDRGSYGYTF
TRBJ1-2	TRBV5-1	CASSLAQGSFGYTF
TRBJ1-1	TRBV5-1	CASSYATNTEAFF
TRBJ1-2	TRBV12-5	CASGLSTEEDYGYTF
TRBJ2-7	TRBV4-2	CASSQDGTRTSGAYEQYF
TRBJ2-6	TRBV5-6	CASSNLDNLSGANVLTF
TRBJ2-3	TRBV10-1	CASSEGLQNTQYF
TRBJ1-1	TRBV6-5	CASSYSTDNTEAFF